The 9 T cell receptor beta chains presented below share a single source sample, sequenced in a study of cytomegalovirus exposure and HLA in healthy donors. PCR was performed using 60 Vbeta and 13 Jbeta primers. The protocol was immunoSEQ multiplex PCR, while the TCRdb copy is restricted to in-frame clones and leaves out a portion. The sample records 160,000 or so clones, about 88% being singletons. The sample taken for sequencing was PBMCs. These receptors originate from a young woman in good health and CMV-seronegative.

This sequence joins TRBV7-2 and TRBJ2-5; D is unresolved. The ends were cut back, 5 bases at V and 5 bases at J, with 9 bases in the middle. Germline CDR1 and CDR2: SGHTA and FQGNSA. CDR3 length equals 12 residues. This CDR3 is CASSPLSETQYF. CDR3 coding DNA: TGTGCCAGCAGCCCCCTCAGTGAGACCCAGTACTTC.

The chain recombines TRBV7-9 with TRBJ1-1; D ambiguous. Trimming stripped 3 bases from V and 1 base from J, with 15 bases between. Germline lookup yields CDR1 SEHNR and CDR2 FQNEAQ (reference sequence). This CDR3 is built from 16 residues. The DNA for the CDR3 is TGTGCCAGCAGCTTTGGCCGGGGAAGGTCGAACACTGAAGCTTTCTTT. It translates to CASSFGRGRSNTEAFF.

This clone was seen a single time. This chain links TRBV7-9 with TRBJ1-1, with TRBD1 matching 8 bases. V was pared by 5 bases and J by 5 bases, with 4 bases of the junction left unmatched. There are 13 residues in the CDR3. The germline gives CDR1 SEHNR, CDR2 FQNEAQ (reference sequence). CDR3 residues: CASSGRQGTEAFF. CDR3 sequence (DNA): TGTGCCAGCAGCGGGCGACAGGGGACTGAAGCTTTCTTT.

The J gene is TRBJ1-2, the V gene TRBV5-6; tentative D call: TRBD1 (6 bases). The CDR3 loop spans 14 amino acids. Per the germline V gene, CDR1 is SGHDT and CDR2 is YYEEEE. V was pared by 4 bases and J by 6 bases, with 16 bases between. CDR3 coding DNA: TGTGCCAGCAGCGGCACCTGGGGGCCCAATGGCTACACCTTC. It translates to CASSGTWGPNGYTF.

V is TRBV19 and J is TRBJ2-2, with a weak D call TRBD1 (5 bases). Trimming removed 3 bases at V and 9 bases at J, with 8 bases between. Germline V lookup: CDR1 LNHDA, CDR2 SQIVND (reference sequence). This CDR3 comprises 12 residues. The CDR3 is CASSIRARELFF. The CDR3 DNA reads TGTGCCAGTAGTATCAGGGCCCGGGAGCTGTTTTTT.

The chain couples TRBV7-9 to TRBJ2-2; D gene unclear. This CDR3 contains 13 residues. Germline CDR1 and CDR2: SEHNR and FQNEAQ (reference sequence). With 4 bases removed from V and 1 base from J, the gap between germline ends came to 4 bases. This CDR3 is CASSYGNTGELFF. The CDR3 DNA is TGTGCCAGCAGCTACGGGAACACCGGGGAGCTGTTTTTT.

The chain couples TRBV12-5 to TRBJ1-1; D unresolved. Germline V lookup: CDR1 LGHNT, CDR2 FRNRAP. Trimming removed 0 bases from V and 0 bases from J, with 8 bases in between. The CDR3 runs to 15 residues. The CDR3 is CASGLVRGVNTEAFF. The CDR3 DNA reads TGTGCTAGTGGTTTGGTACGGGGAGTGAACACTGAAGCTTTCTTT.

The J gene is TRBJ2-3, the V gene TRBV27, with unresolved D. The CDR3 consists of 14 residues. CDR1 is MNHEY and CDR2 is SMNVEV in the germline V gene (reference sequence). Trimming took 5 bases from V and 2 from J, leaving 11 bases between them. CDR3 in DNA: TGTGCCAGCAGTCCGCGGTACACCACAGATACGCAGTATTTT. This sequence encodes CASSPRYTTDTQYF.

V gene TRBV28 combines with J gene TRBJ2-3; a weak D match, TRBD2 (6 bases). Germline V gene data show CDR1 as MDHEN and CDR2 as SYDVKM. The V end was cut by 6 bases, the J end by 1 base, with 11 bases between. This CDR3 contains 14 residues. Written as DNA, the CDR3 is TGTGCCAGCAGAGGAGGAGGGGGCACAGATACGCAGTATTTT. Translation gives CASRGGGGTDTQYF.